Listed here are 8 T cell receptor beta chains from one sample, sequenced in a study of blood T cell repertoires in COVID-19. TCRdb's copy holds only in-frame clones and misses some; the assay was immunoSEQ multiplex PCR. The sample carries about 120,000 clones, roughly nine tenths recorded once. Sample: peripheral blood. These receptors all come from a man between 60 and 75 years old with COVID-19, enrolled during active disease.

CDR3 protein: CASSPPGGINQPQHF. As DNA, the CDR3 is TGTGCCAGCAGTCCCCCAGGGGGGATCAATCAGCCCCAGCATTTT. The V gene is TRBV6-5, the J gene TRBJ1-5, with 7 bases fitting TRBD1. The CDR3 loop spans 15 amino acids. After removal of 5 bases from V and 3 bases from J, the junction contained 7 bases not matched to a gene. Germline V gene lookup returns CDR1 MNHEY and CDR2 SVGAGI.

This chain uses TRBV7-3 with TRBJ1-1; D might be TRBD1 (6 bases). Trimming removed 5 bases from V and 0 bases from J, with 25 bases in between. This CDR3 spans 19 amino acids. Germline loops: CDR1 SGHTA, CDR2 FQGTGA. The CDR3 sequence is CASSRPRRGHFNMNTEAFF. CDR3 DNA: TGTGCCAGCAGCCGTCCCCGCAGGGGCCACTTTAACATGAACACTGAAGCTTTCTTT.

This sequence joins TRBV4-1 and TRBJ1-4; D is unclear. The CDR3 loop spans 13 amino acids. Germline CDR1 MGHRA, CDR2 YSYEKL. The ends were cut back, 4 bases at V and 4 bases at J, with 7 bases in the middle. CDR3 DNA sequence: TGCGCCAGCAGCCCGGTTTATAATGAAAAACTGTTTTTT. Amino acid sequence: CASSPVYNEKLFF.

V and J are TRBV4-1 and TRBJ2-5; no clear D. CDR3 size: 14 residues. With 0 bases removed from V and 2 bases from J, the gap between germline ends came to 7 bases. Germline V gives CDR1 MGHRA, CDR2 YSYEKL. The CDR3, as DNA: TGCGCCAGCAGCCAAGACCCGGGTCAAGAGACCCAGTACTTC. As protein: CASSQDPGQETQYF.

DNA for the CDR3: TGCGCCAGCAGCCCAGTCGAGGGCTCTTCACCCCTCCACTTT. Its translation is CASSPVEGSSPLHF. The chain links TRBV5-1 to TRBJ1-6; D gene unclear. V shed 4 bases and J shed 9 bases, with 14 bases lying between them. Germline values: CDR1 SGHRS, CDR2 YFSETQ. The CDR3 totals 14 residues.

The V call is TRBV11-3, the J call TRBJ2-3; 9 positions agree with TRBD2. Per germline, CDR1 SGHNT and CDR2 YENEEA. This CDR3 spans 15 amino acids. V lost 1 base and J lost 8; bases outside the gene matches: 7. The CDR3 region has the DNA TGTGCCAGCAGCTTAGGGCGCGGTAGCGGGGGTACGCAGTATTTT. This codes for CASSLGRGSGGTQYF.

The J gene is TRBJ2-2, the V gene TRBV19, with 7 bases aligning to TRBD2. Germline V CDR1 and CDR2: LNHDA, SQIVND (reference sequence). V gave up 6 bases and J gave up 2 bases; unmatched junction bases: 9. The CDR3 is made up of 16 amino acids. The CDR3 region is CASSRGGGINTGELFF. CDR3 DNA sequence: TGTGCCAGTAGCCGTGGGGGAGGGATAAACACCGGGGAGCTGTTTTTT. The full variable domain, rest sourced from reference TRBV19 and TRBJ2-2, is DGGITQSPKYLFRKEGQNVTLSCEQNLNHDAMYWYRQDPGQGLRLIYYSQIVNDFQKGDIAEGYSVSREKKESFPLTVTSAQKNPTAFYLCASSRGGGINTGELFFGEGSRLTVL.

The chain employs TRBV24-1 and TRBJ1-1, with D uncertain. Trimming pared 3 bases from V and 1 base from J, leaving 14 bases between. This CDR3 contains 16 residues. In germline, CDR1 is KGHDR, CDR2 SFDVKD. In DNA form, the CDR3 reads TGTGCCACCAGTGATCCGGGGAAGGCGGGGAACACTGAAGCTTTCTTT. It codes for CATSDPGKAGNTEAFF.